This TCR beta chain was retrieved from a study of CD8 T cells in Susac syndrome. General study points: There were 15 to 20 Susac-specific public clones in total CD8+ repertoires and roughly 5 in CD8+ TEMRA repertoires. The study recognized that its TCR sequencing and HLA analysis covered a relatively small number of individuals.

About this clonotype itself: Its antigen is unidentified.

The CDR3 is 19 amino acids. V trimming: 7 bases; J trimming: 2 bases; junction bases outside the gene matches: 14. CDR1 and CDR2 (germline): MNHNS, SASEGT. Reverse transcription of about 0.45 to 1 ug RNA was performed with random hexamers. A multiplex approach, immunoSEQ multiplex PCR, amplified TCR beta CDR3 across 54 Vbeta and 13 Jbeta. TCRdb reanalysed the immunoSEQ multiplex PCR reads using MiXCR and keeps one entry per CDR3 protein. The sample shows approximately 87,000 distinct CDR3 sequences, about 96% of them seen only once. Sequencing of TCR beta was undertaken in CD8+ and CD4+ T cells derived from blood.

The origin of this receptor is a human donor with Susac syndrome. V usage is TRBV6-1 and J usage is TRBJ2-7; TRBD2 agrees at 16 bases. The sample comprised CD8+ T cells from PBMCs. As DNA, the CDR3 is TGTGCCAGCAAGGGCCCCCCCGGGACTAGCGGGAGGGGACCCTACGAGCAGTACTTC. It is translated as CASKGPPGTSGRGPYEQYF.